The 22 T cell receptor beta chains listed next were all sequenced from one sample in a study of identical twins. TCRdb re-analysed the 5' RACE reads in MiXCR, keeping a single row per CDR3 protein. The sample yields around 100,000 distinct CDR3 sequences, just under 6% seen once. Source material: memory T cells sorted from blood. The source of these receptors is a woman aged 45-65 years in good health.

This clonotype was recorded many times. The genes are TRBV30 and TRBJ1-2; unclear D gene. Germline loops: CDR1 GTSNPN, CDR2 SVGIG (reference sequence). V lost 4 bases to trimming and J lost 0 bases, with 6 bases between them. CDR3 length: 12 amino acids. The CDR3 DNA reads TGTGCCTGGAAGTACGCTAACTATGGCTACACCTTC. It specifies CAWKYANYGYTF. Using reference TRBV30 and TRBJ1-2 for the parts outside the CDR3, the full variable domain is SQTIHQWPATLVQPVGSPLSLECTVEGTSNPNLYWYRQAAGRGLQLLFYSVGIGQISSEVPQNLSASRPQDRQFILSSKKLLLSDSGFYLCAWKYANYGYTFGSGTRLTVV.

This clonotype has just a few counts. The chain carries TRBV25-1 and TRBJ2-7; D is unresolved. The germline V and J ends were trimmed by 1 base and 2 bases, with 6 bases remaining between them. The CDR3 contains 13 residues. Germline V gives CDR1 MGHDK, CDR2 SYGVNS. The CDR3 spells CASSELSPYEQYF. CDR3 DNA: TGTGCCAGCAGTGAATTATCACCCTACGAGCAGTACTTC.

Only a few counts were recorded for this clonotype. The chain links TRBV6-4 to TRBJ2-3; 7 bases fit TRBD2. The CDR3 length is 18 residues. The germline V gene has CDR1 MRHNA and CDR2 SNTAGT. V dropped 4 bases and J dropped 4; count of bases not matched to a gene: 17. In DNA, the CDR3 is TGTGCCAGCAGTGGGCCAAAACCGGGACTACGAAGGGCAGATACGCAGTATTTT. The encoded protein is CASSGPKPGLRRADTQYF.

This clonotype was recorded many times. This chain uses TRBV4-1 with TRBJ1-2; D is uncertain. Looked up from germline, CDR1 is MGHRA and CDR2 is YSYEKL. This CDR3 is 14 amino acids long. Trimming stripped 4 bases from V and 2 bases from J, with 11 bases between. The CDR3 coding sequence is TGCGCCAGCAGCCCCCCGGCCGGGAACTATGGCTACACCTTC. Its translation is CASSPPAGNYGYTF.

This clonotype was recorded many times. This chain uses TRBV12-3 or TRBV12-4 with TRBJ2-3; no definite D call. V lost 3 bases and J 4 bases, leaving 11 bases between the germline ends. The length of the CDR3 is 14 residues. CDR3 loop: CASSFDSRSDTQYF. As DNA, the CDR3 is TGTGCCAGCAGTTTTGACTCAAGGTCAGATACGCAGTATTTT.

This clonotype has only a few counts. The chain couples TRBV5-6 to TRBJ2-1; the match to TRBD2 covers 9 bases. Germline lookup yields CDR1 SGHDT and CDR2 YYEEEE. J was trimmed by 8 bases and V by 7 bases; bases with no gene match: 13. This CDR3 comprises 15 residues. The CDR3 spells CASLLSGRITDEQFF. Here the CDR3 DNA reads TGTGCCAGCCTCCTTAGCGGGAGAATTACCGATGAGCAGTTCTTC.

In this sample, this clonotype turned up many times. The chain links TRBV24-1 to TRBJ2-1, with D perhaps matching TRBD1 (6 bases). CDR1 and CDR2 from the germline V gene are KGHDR and SFDVKD. Trimming removed 4 bases from V and 4 bases from J, with 16 bases in between. This CDR3 region has 16 residues. The CDR3 bases are TGTGCCACCAGTGACATAAGGGACACCACTTACAATGAGCAGTTCTTC. Its protein product is CATSDIRDTTYNEQFF.

This clonotype appeared many times. The V gene is TRBV29-1, the J gene TRBJ1-3; a possible D gene is TRBD1 (5 bases). The CDR3 length is 12 residues. CDR1 and CDR2 (germline): SQVTM, ANQGSEA. V shed 2 bases and J shed 8 bases, with 10 bases lying between them. CDR3 loop: CSVESPGDTIYF. As DNA, the CDR3 is TGCAGCGTTGAATCTCCGGGGGACACCATATATTTT.

The table lists this clonotype with many counts. This chain connects TRBV20-1 to TRBJ1-1, with D hard to call. CDR1 and CDR2 (germline): DFQATT, SNEGSKA (reference sequence). The CDR3 spans 14 residues. V lost 0 bases and J 0 bases, leaving 8 bases between the germline ends. The CDR3 loop is CSARDLRVNTEAFF. The CDR3 DNA is TGCAGTGCTAGAGATCTCCGAGTGAACACTGAAGCTTTCTTT.

This clonotype was seen ten or more times. V usage is TRBV6-5 and J usage is TRBJ1-2, with TRBD1 matching 8 bases. The germline V gene has CDR1 MNHEY and CDR2 SVGAGI. V lost 6 bases to trimming and J lost 8 bases; unmatched junction nucleotides: 2. The CDR3 spans 11 residues. CDR3 region: CASRDRDGYTF. In nucleotides, the CDR3 is TGTGCCAGCAGGGACAGGGACGGCTACACCTTC.

In this sample, this clonotype turned up many times. The V gene is TRBV20-1, the J gene TRBJ2-7, with a tentative D call TRBD1 (5 bases). CDR3 length: 13 amino acids. V was shortened by 6 bases and J by 7 bases, with 19 bases between the two germline ends. The germline CDR1 and CDR2 sequences are DFQATT and SNEGSKA (reference sequence). The CDR3 here is CSAPGQTRDEQYF. CDR3 bases: TGCAGTGCCCCAGGTCAGACCAGGGATGAGCAGTACTTC.

J is TRBJ2-7 and V is TRBV7-6, with D tentatively TRBD2 (6 bases). Germline CDR1 SGHVS, CDR2 FNYEAQ. This CDR3 has 11 residues. V lost 4 bases and J lost 7, with 8 bases in between. Here the CDR3 reads CASSYGGEQYF. The CDR3 region has the DNA TGTGCCAGCAGCTACGGGGGAGAGCAGTACTTC.

The table lists this clonotype with many counts. This rearrangement joins TRBV5-6 to TRBJ1-2; D is uncertain. This CDR3 contains 13 residues. The V end was cut by 3 bases, the J end by 4 bases, with 10 bases between. CDR1 is SGHDT and CDR2 is YYEEEE in the germline V gene. In DNA, the CDR3 is TGTGCCAGCAGCTCGACACCTCTCTATGGCTACACCTTC. Translated, it gives CASSSTPLYGYTF.

This clonotype was seen repeatedly, ten times or more. This sequence joins TRBV7-2 and TRBJ1-5; a weak D match, TRBD1 (6 bases). Germline V gene data show CDR1 as SGHTA and CDR2 as FQGNSA. The length of the CDR3 is 16 residues. Trimming removed 1 base at V and 3 bases at J, with 13 bases between. The CDR3 region is CASSLEGRQANQPQHF. CDR3 coding DNA: TGTGCCAGCAGCTTAGAGGGGCGACAGGCCAATCAGCCCCAGCATTTT.

This clonotype was counted between two and nine times. The chain couples TRBV10-2 to TRBJ2-5, with 9 bases that match TRBD2. This CDR3 is 15 amino acids long. V lost 2 bases to trimming and J lost 7 bases; unmatched junction nucleotides: 8. CDR1 and CDR2 from the germline V gene are WSHSY and SAAADI. CDR3 sequence: CASSEKREVSWTQYF. DNA for the CDR3: TGCGCCAGCAGTGAGAAGCGGGAGGTATCGTGGACCCAGTACTTC.

This clonotype came up many times. The rearrangement links TRBV25-1 to TRBJ1-4; no clear D gene. Looked up from germline, CDR1 is MGHDK and CDR2 is SYGVNS. Trimming pared 3 bases from V and 0 bases from J, leaving 8 bases between. The CDR3 has 15 residues. The CDR3 nucleotides are TGTGCCAGCAGTGACCAATACGCAACTAATGAAAAACTGTTTTTT. Translation gives CASSDQYATNEKLFF.

This clonotype was recorded many times. The V gene is TRBV27, the J gene TRBJ1-5; D is unresolved. The CDR3 has 15 residues. Germline loops: CDR1 MNHEY, CDR2 SMNVEV (reference sequence). The germline V and J ends were trimmed by 3 bases and 0 bases, with 9 bases remaining between them. CDR3: CASSLVGYSNQPQHF. CDR3 nucleotide sequence: TGTGCCAGCAGTTTGGTAGGATATAGCAATCAGCCCCAGCATTTT.

This clonotype was found many times. This chain links TRBV20-1 with TRBJ2-7; 12 nucleotides agree with TRBD2. Germline values: CDR1 DFQATT, CDR2 SNEGSKA (reference sequence). V trimming: 6 bases; J trimming: 2 bases; junction bases outside the gene matches: 2. CDR3 length: 13 amino acids. The CDR3 region has the DNA TGCAGTGCCGGACTAGCGGGACCCTACGAGCAGTACTTC. Protein: CSAGLAGPYEQYF.

This chain uses TRBV5-1 with TRBJ1-1, with no clear D. Germline loops: CDR1 SGHRS, CDR2 YFSETQ. CDR3 length: 16 residues. V lost 4 bases and J 0 bases, leaving 16 bases between the germline ends. DNA of the CDR3: TGCGCCAGCAGCCGTACCGCCGGGAAAATGAACACTGAAGCTTTCTTT. Its translation: CASSRTAGKMNTEAFF. The complete variable domain, with remaining parts taken from reference TRBV5-1 and TRBJ1-1, reads KAGVTQTPRYLIKTRGQQVTLSCSPISGHRSVSWYQQTPGQGLQFLFEYFSETQRNKGNFPGRFSGRQFSNSRSEMNVSTLELGDSALYLCASSRTAGKMNTEAFFGQGTRLTVV.

This clonotype has a handful of counts. This may be a read error: a much more frequent sequence differs by one nucleotide. V is TRBV28 and J is TRBJ1-2; a possible D gene is TRBD1 (5 bases). CDR3 length equals 11 residues. CDR1 is MDHEN and CDR2 is SYDVKM in the germline V gene. This CDR3 reads CASSGGYGYAF. The DNA for the CDR3 is TGTGCCAGCAGCGGGGGGTATGGCTACGCCTTC.

This clonotype was seen a few times. This chain connects TRBV14 to TRBJ2-1; D ambiguous. V shed 0 bases and J shed 9 bases, with 9 bases lying between them. Germline V gene sequence: CDR1 SGHDN, CDR2 FVKESK. The CDR3 totals 13 residues. For the CDR3, the DNA is TGTGCCAGCAGCCAAGATTGGAGCTCTGAGCAGTTCTTC. Translating gives CASSQDWSSEQFF.

The V call is TRBV6-4, the J call TRBJ2-1; 12 bases line up with TRBD1. V was pared by 4 bases and J by 8 bases, with 9 bases of the junction left unmatched. The V gene's germline CDR1 is MRHNA and CDR2 SNTAGT. The CDR3 runs 16 residues. For the CDR3, the DNA is TGTGCCAGCAGTGTCCAGGGACAGGGGGCGGTCGATGAGCAGTTCTTC. Its translation is CASSVQGQGAVDEQFF.